Below, 21 T cell receptor beta chains from the same sample are listed, as sequenced in a study of shared clonotypes between healthy human individuals. Naive CD8 isolation took CD45RO-negative cells positively selected for CCR7 and excluded terminally differentiated effector memory CD45RA+ cells. Profiling relied on immunoSEQ multiplex PCR, and the TCRdb table lists in-frame clones only, not all of them. The table shows 800,000 to 950,000 clones, with approximately 96% occurring only once. The specimen sequenced was naive CD8+ T cells sorted from blood. The receptors derive from a young man in good health.

The chain recombines TRBV7-2 with TRBJ2-7, with 12 bases that match TRBD2. The CDR3 spans 17 residues. J was trimmed by 4 bases and V by 5 bases; bases with no gene match: 12. The germline V gene has CDR1 SGHTA and CDR2 FQGNSA. The CDR3: CASSPRTGLAGRYEQYF. The DNA of the CDR3 is TGTGCCAGCAGCCCTAGAACAGGACTAGCGGGAAGATACGAGCAGTACTTC.

Remarks on this clone: In the same sample, other DNA sequences code for this CDR3. The gene calls are TRBV28 and TRBJ2-7; 10 positions agree with TRBD1. Germline V lookup: CDR1 MDHEN, CDR2 SYDVKM. This CDR3 has 13 amino acids. V trimming: 6 bases; J trimming: 2 bases; junction bases outside the gene matches: 1. The CDR3 DNA reads as TGTGCCAGCAGCGACAGGGGGCCCTACGAGCAGTACTTC. This translates into CASSDRGPYEQYF. Full variable domain (rest looked up from reference TRBV28 and TRBJ2-7): DVKVTQSSRYLVKRTGEKVFLECVQDMDHENMFWYRQDPGLGLRLIYFSYDVKMKEKGDIPEGYSVSREKKERFSLILESASTNQTSMYLCASSDRGPYEQYFGPGTRLTVT.

This clone was seen a single time. The chain couples TRBV7-9 to TRBJ2-6; 9 bases are shared with TRBD1. Germline CDR1 and CDR2: SEHNR and FQNEAQ (reference sequence). V shed 2 bases and J 2 bases; nucleotides not matched to a gene: 4. The length of the CDR3 is 17 residues. The CDR3 DNA reads as TGTGCCAGCAGCTTAACCACAGGGGGCGCTGGGGCCAACGTCCTGACTTTC. It is translated as CASSLTTGGAGANVLTF.

The chain couples TRBV10-3 to TRBJ2-7; D remains ambiguous. V lost 6 bases to trimming and J lost 6 bases, with 9 bases between them. There are 11 residues in the CDR3. The germline gives CDR1 ENHRY, CDR2 SYGVKD. This CDR3 reads CAISYLGEQYF. The CDR3 coding sequence is TGTGCCATCAGCTACCTCGGCGAGCAGTACTTC.

The chain joins TRBV13 to TRBJ1-5; D might be TRBD1 (5 bases). The V end lost 4 bases, the J end lost 7 bases, and 14 bases lay between the germline ends. Germline values: CDR1 PRHDT, CDR2 FYEKMQ (reference sequence). The CDR3 spans 14 residues. CDR3 protein: CASSSGHPGQPQHF. The CDR3 DNA reads as TGTGCCAGCAGCTCCGGACATCCAGGCCAGCCCCAGCATTTT. The full variable domain, with the rest looked up from reference TRBV13 and TRBJ1-5, is AAGVIQSPRHLIKEKRETATLKCYPIPRHDTVYWYQQGPGQDPQFLISFYEKMQSDKGSIPDRFSAQQFSDYHSELNMSSLELGDSALYFCASSSGHPGQPQHFGDGTRLSIL.

The rearrangement joins TRBV5-4 to TRBJ2-3; D not resolved. The CDR3 loop spans 13 amino acids. CDR1 and CDR2 from the germline V gene are SGHNT and YYREEE (reference sequence). Trimming removed 5 bases from V and 1 base from J, with 8 bases in between. CDR3 protein: CASRVGGTDTQYF. The CDR3 DNA follows: TGTGCCAGCAGGGTGGGCGGCACAGATACGCAGTATTTT.

The chain has TRBV9 and TRBJ2-7; 8 positions agree with TRBD1. Per germline, CDR1 SGDLS and CDR2 YYNGEE. This CDR3 has 20 amino acids. J lost 2 bases, V lost 0 bases, and 19 bases had no gene match. The CDR3 reads CASSVDLMFSDRGLTYEQYF. In DNA form, the CDR3 reads TGTGCCAGCAGCGTAGACCTAATGTTTTCTGACAGGGGATTAACCTACGAGCAGTACTTC.

The chain combines TRBV7-3 with TRBJ2-7; TRBD1 matches 9 bases. The J segment lost 5 bases and the V segment lost 4 bases, leaving 6 bases of the junction unmatched. The CDR3 contains 14 residues. Germline lookup yields CDR1 SGHTA and CDR2 FQGTGA. CDR3 sequence reads: CASSSGQGSDEQYF. The CDR3 DNA follows: TGTGCCAGCAGCTCCGGACAGGGGTCGGACGAGCAGTACTTC.

CDR3 protein: CASSDGQGERNEQFF. The CDR3 bases are TGTGCCAGCAGCGACGGACAGGGGGAAAGAAATGAGCAGTTCTTC. The genes are TRBV7-9 and TRBJ2-1; 10 bases match TRBD1. Trimming took 5 bases from V and 7 from J; bases not matched to a gene: 8. The CDR3 spans 15 residues. The V gene's germline CDR1 is SEHNR and CDR2 FQNEAQ (reference sequence).

CDR3 sequence (DNA): TGTGCCAGCAGCTTTGATCTAAATCAGCCCCAGCATTTT. It encodes CASSFDLNQPQHF. The rearrangement links TRBV7-9 to TRBJ1-5; D ambiguous. The V end was cut by 3 bases, the J end by 4 bases, with 7 bases between. Germline CDR1 is SEHNR and CDR2 is FQNEAQ (reference sequence). CDR3 length: 13 amino acids.

The J gene is TRBJ2-3, the V gene TRBV27; TRBD1 is a possible D gene (6 bases). The CDR3 is 15 residues long. The ends were cut back, 1 base at V and 3 bases at J, with 11 bases in the middle. CDR1 and CDR2 (germline): MNHEY, SMNVEV (reference sequence). The CDR3 DNA sequence: TGTGCCAGCAGTTTATGGTCCAGGGGAACAGATACGCAGTATTTT. Its translation: CASSLWSRGTDTQYF.

The chain joins TRBV27 to TRBJ2-2; tentatively, D is TRBD2 (6 bases). V shed 5 bases and J shed 3 bases, with 16 bases lying between them. Germline lookup yields CDR1 MNHEY and CDR2 SMNVEV (reference sequence). The CDR3 length is 16 residues. CDR3 DNA sequence: TGTGCCAGCAGTCCCAGCGCGGGGCGCGACACCGGGGAGCTGTTTTTT. Translating gives CASSPSAGRDTGELFF.

The rearrangement uses TRBV20-1 and TRBJ2-1, with D unresolved. The germline CDR1 and CDR2 sequences are DFQATT and SNEGSKA (reference sequence). Trimming removed 1 base at V and 2 bases at J, with 0 bases between. The CDR3 runs to 11 residues. The DNA for the CDR3 is TGCAGTGCTAGAGCCTACAATGAGCAGTTCTTC. Translating it yields CSARAYNEQFF.

CDR3 in DNA: TGTGCCAGCACTCGGGGGACATCTGGCACAGATACGCAGTATTTT. The encoded protein is CASTRGTSGTDTQYF. This chain links TRBV9 with TRBJ2-3; D is possibly TRBD1 or TRBD2 (6 bases each). The V end lost 6 bases, the J end lost 1 base, and 15 bases lay between the germline ends. Germline assignment: CDR1 SGDLS and CDR2 YYNGEE. This CDR3 has 15 amino acids.

The chain links TRBV28 to TRBJ2-5, with unresolved D. CDR3 size: 13 residues. Germline V gene lookup returns CDR1 MDHEN and CDR2 SYDVKM. V lost 6 bases and J 5 bases, leaving 13 bases between the germline ends. The CDR3 nucleotides are TGTGCCAGCAGGATGGGATGGTTGGAGACCCAGTACTTC. Translation gives CASRMGWLETQYF.

The rearrangement uses TRBV7-6 and TRBJ2-1; possibly TRBD1 for D (6 bases). Trimming took off 1 base at V and 6 bases at J, with 16 bases between the two ends. This CDR3 is built from 16 residues. Germline V gives CDR1 SGHVS, CDR2 FNYEAQ. Here the CDR3 reads CASSLVGAYPSNEQFF. CDR3 coding DNA: TGTGCCAGCAGCTTAGTGGGGGCGTACCCAAGCAATGAGCAGTTCTTC.

The chain combines TRBV4-2 with TRBJ2-1, with TRBD2 matching 15 bases. Looked up from germline, CDR1 is LGHNA and CDR2 is YNFKEQ. J lost 9 bases, V lost 0 bases, and 6 bases had no gene match. The CDR3 covers 17 residues. Written as DNA, the CDR3 is TGTGCCAGCAGCCAAGACCCGGGACTAGCGGGAGGAAGTGAGCAGTTCTTC. The encoded protein is CASSQDPGLAGGSEQFF.

J is TRBJ2-7 and V is TRBV9, with 7 bases that match TRBD1. This CDR3 region has 15 residues. Germline trimming cut 3 bases from V and 0 bases from J; bases unmatched to any gene: 6. Germline CDR1 reads SGDLS; CDR2 reads YYNGEE. The CDR3 coding sequence is TGTGCCAGCAGCGACCACCGGGACAGCTCCTACGAGCAGTACTTC. It specifies CASSDHRDSSYEQYF.

The rearrangement joins TRBV28 to TRBJ1-1; maybe TRBD1 (6 bases). The CDR3 extends over 14 amino acids. Germline V gives CDR1 MDHEN, CDR2 SYDVKM. Between the trimmed V and J ends, which lost 7 bases and 5 bases, there was a span of 17 bases. In DNA form, the CDR3 reads TGTGCCAGCACCTTCCGGGGGGGGCGGACTGAAGCTTTCTTT. It encodes CASTFRGGRTEAFF. Drawing the rest from reference TRBV28 and TRBJ1-1, the complete variable domain is DVKVTQSSRYLVKRTGEKVFLECVQDMDHENMFWYRQDPGLGLRLIYFSYDVKMKEKGDIPEGYSVSREKKERFSLILESASTNQTSMYLCASTFRGGRTEAFFGQGTRLTVV.

V usage is TRBV27 and J usage is TRBJ2-2; D not resolved. Between the trimmed V and J ends, which lost 2 bases and 3 bases, there was a span of 7 bases. Germline CDR1 reads MNHEY; CDR2 reads SMNVEV (reference sequence). The CDR3 length is 14 residues. CDR3 nucleotide sequence: TGTGCCAGCAGTTTACCTCACGACACCGGGGAGCTGTTTTTT. This translates into CASSLPHDTGELFF.

V and J are TRBV9 and TRBJ1-2; 10 bases match TRBD1. The ends lost 0 bases at V and 4 bases at J; junction bases unmatched: 6. CDR1 and CDR2 (germline): SGDLS, YYNGEE. CDR3 size: 16 residues. The CDR3 protein is CASSVEGQGIPYGYTF. In DNA form, the CDR3 reads TGTGCCAGCAGCGTAGAGGGACAGGGGATACCCTATGGCTACACCTTC.